Below are 22 T cell receptor beta chains sequenced from a single sample in a study of CD8+ T cells in alopecia areata. Sequencing templates came from extracted RNA that was reverse transcribed into cDNA. Assay: immunoSEQ multiplex PCR; the TCRdb copy retains only in-frame clones and omits some. The sample comprises about 97,000 clones, roughly two fifths of which are singletons, and approximately 1.5% rests with the top ten. Sequencing used CD4+ T cells sorted from blood. The receptors here all came from a human donor with alopecia areata.

A remark on this clone: Sequence at one end of the junction differs from germline and may be a read error. The rearrangement links TRBV30 to TRBJ2-4; the match to TRBD1 covers 12 bases. Germline values: CDR1 GTSNPN, CDR2 SVGIG (reference sequence). The CDR3 is made up of 13 amino acids. The CDR3 here is CAWRGQGAHGEHF. The DNA of the CDR3 is TGTGCCTGGAGGGGACAGGGGGCGCATGGGGAGCACTTC.

A few counts support this clone. Here the CDR3 reads CASSNFGGSSYEQYF. As DNA, the CDR3 is TGTGCCAGCAGTAATTTCGGGGGGAGCTCCTACGAGCAGTACTTC. The gene calls are TRBV6-6 and TRBJ2-7, with 7 positions matching TRBD2. Germline CDR1 and CDR2: MNHNY and SVGAGI (reference sequence). The CDR3 extends over 15 amino acids. V gave up 5 bases and J gave up 0 bases; unmatched junction bases: 7.

This clone occurred once. The V gene is TRBV4-3, the J gene TRBJ1-1, with D hard to call. Trimming took off 1 base at V and 1 base at J, with 10 bases between the two ends. This CDR3 has 15 residues. Per germline, CDR1 LGHNA and CDR2 YSLEER. The CDR3 loop reads CASSQVDSPNTEAFF. Written as DNA, the CDR3 is TGCGCCAGCAGCCAAGTGGATTCGCCGAACACTGAAGCTTTCTTT.

As regards this clone: At one of its ends the junction is not consistent with the germline gene, which may arise from a read error. V and J are TRBV11-2 and TRBJ2-3, with 12 bases aligning to TRBD2. CDR1 and CDR2 from the germline V gene are SGHAT and FQNNGV. The CDR3 loop spans 16 amino acids. CDR3 sequence reads: CASNLGLAGNTDTQYF. The DNA for the CDR3 is TGTGCCAGCAACTTAGGACTAGCGGGGAACACAGATACGCAGTATTTT.

This clone was seen a few times. V usage is TRBV28 and J usage is TRBJ2-7, with D unresolved. This CDR3 spans 14 amino acids. With 1 base removed from V and 2 bases from J, the gap between germline ends came to 9 bases. Germline V CDR1 and CDR2: MDHEN, SYDVKM. In nucleotides, the CDR3 is TGTGCCAGCAGTTTATACCCAAGAACCTACGAGCAGTACTTC. Translating it yields CASSLYPRTYEQYF.

The chain carries TRBV28 and TRBJ2-5, with TRBD2 as a possible D gene (6 bases). CDR1 is MDHEN and CDR2 is SYDVKM in the germline V gene. The CDR3 loop spans 16 amino acids. V was shortened by 5 bases and J by 1 base, with 17 bases between the two germline ends. This CDR3 reads CASSLRWRRGQETQYF. The CDR3, as DNA: TGTGCCAGCAGTCTGAGGTGGAGGAGGGGCCAAGAGACCCAGTACTTC.

There are a few counts of this clone. The chain joins TRBV2 to TRBJ2-5; D is perhaps TRBD2 (5 bases). V was shortened by 6 bases and J by 3 bases, with 17 bases between the two germline ends. The CDR3 runs 15 residues. The germline gives CDR1 SNHLY, CDR2 FYNNEI. The CDR3 DNA reads TGTGCCAGCAGACCTCCCGGGATCGGGGAAGAGACCCAGTACTTC. Protein: CASRPPGIGEETQYF.

The chain joins TRBV6-1 to TRBJ2-5; weak D call: TRBD1 (6 bases). The CDR3 has 16 residues. In germline, CDR1 is MNHNS, CDR2 SASEGT. Trimming shortened V by 2 bases and J by 4 bases, and 17 bases separated the two germline ends. This chain's CDR3 is CASSETPGQGGETQYF. In DNA form, the CDR3 reads TGTGCCAGCAGTGAAACTCCAGGCCAAGGGGGAGAGACCCAGTACTTC.

A few counts support this clone. The chain recombines TRBV2 with TRBJ2-5, with D possibly matching TRBD2 (5 bases). This CDR3 contains 15 residues. V lost 8 bases and J lost 6, with 22 bases in between. Germline CDR1 and CDR2: SNHLY and FYNNEI. This CDR3 reads CASRRAAGGEKTQYF. DNA for the CDR3: TGTGCCAGCCGTCGGGCGGCGGGCGGAGAGAAGACCCAGTACTTC.

This chain uses TRBV19 with TRBJ2-1; weak D call: TRBD1 (7 bases). This CDR3 has 13 amino acids. Trimming cost V 7 bases and J 9 bases, with 16 bases left between them. CDR1 and CDR2 (germline): LNHDA, SQIVND (reference sequence). In DNA, the CDR3 is TGTGCCAGTACTCTAGGTCAGGGGGGTGAGCAGTTCTTC. As protein: CASTLGQGGEQFF.

This clone was counted a few times. The chain couples TRBV29-1 to TRBJ2-5, with 8 bases fitting TRBD1. There are 13 residues in the CDR3. CDR1 and CDR2 (germline): SQVTM, ANQGSEA. V lost 5 bases, J lost 5 bases, and 7 bases stayed unmatched. The chain's CDR3 is CSVRDRPGETQYF. The CDR3 nucleotides read TGCAGCGTTCGGGACAGGCCAGGGGAGACCCAGTACTTC.

Worth noting for this clone: Additional DNA sequences in this sample encode the identical CDR3. The chain carries TRBV18 and TRBJ2-3; D unresolved. CDR3 length: 14 amino acids. Trimming removed 1 base at V and 0 bases at J, with 5 bases between. The germline gives CDR1 KGHSH, CDR2 LQKENI. The CDR3 sequence is CASSPLDSTDTQYF. The CDR3 DNA is TGTGCCAGCTCACCACTTGACAGCACAGATACGCAGTATTTT.

J is TRBJ2-5 and V is TRBV7-9; D gene unclear. V lost 5 bases, J lost 0 bases, and 7 bases lay in between. The CDR3 is 13 residues long. Looked up from germline, CDR1 is SEHNR and CDR2 is FQNEAQ (reference sequence). CDR3 DNA: TGTGCCAGCAGCCCGCATTACCAAGAGACCCAGTACTTC. Translating it yields CASSPHYQETQYF.

The chain uses TRBV30 and TRBJ1-1; D is uncertain. Deletions cut 2 bases from V and 4 bases from J, with 8 bases between. This CDR3 is built from 12 residues. Germline V CDR1 and CDR2: GTSNPN, SVGIG (reference sequence). The DNA of the CDR3 is TGTGCCTGGAGTCCACACTCCACTGAAGCTTTCTTT. Translated: CAWSPHSTEAFF.

This clone turned up a few times. The V call is TRBV10-3, the J call TRBJ2-7, with 9 bases matching TRBD1. The V gene end was trimmed by 10 bases and the J gene end by 5 bases; junction bases not matched to a gene: 6. CDR1 is ENHRY, CDR2 SYGVKD, per germline. The CDR3 covers 12 residues. CDR3: CANGDREDEQYF. The CDR3 DNA follows: TGTGCCAACGGGGACAGGGAAGACGAGCAGTACTTC.

This clone occurred once. V usage is TRBV6-1 and J usage is TRBJ1-1; no definite D call. This CDR3 has 14 residues. Germline V lookup: CDR1 MNHNS, CDR2 SASEGT. V was shortened by 5 bases and J by 1 base, with 11 bases between the two germline ends. Written as DNA, the CDR3 is TGTGCCAGCAGTAGCATAACAGCGAACACTGAAGCTTTCTTT. Translation: CASSSITANTEAFF.

The chain uses TRBV6-5 and TRBJ2-5; 10 bases line up with TRBD2. The V and J ends lost 6 bases and 2 bases, in that order; junction bases with no gene match: 6. The CDR3 contains 15 residues. Germline CDR1 and CDR2: MNHEY and SVGAGI. The CDR3 loop reads CASSLLAGKQETQYF. The CDR3 DNA follows: TGTGCCAGCAGCCTACTAGCGGGGAAACAAGAGACCCAGTACTTC.

This clone was recorded at least ten times. The rearrangement links TRBV18 to TRBJ2-7; the D is unclear. The CDR3 is 12 amino acids. V was cut by 3 bases and J by 6 bases, with 9 bases left in between. The germline CDR1 and CDR2 sequences are KGHSH and LQKENI. DNA of the CDR3: TGTGCCAGCTCACCCGTGGCCCGCGAGCAGTACTTC. The encoded protein is CASSPVAREQYF.

This chain links TRBV27 with TRBJ2-7, with D possibly matching TRBD1 (6 bases). The CDR3 has 13 residues. Trimming took off 8 bases at V and 2 bases at J, with 13 bases between the two ends. The germline V gene has CDR1 MNHEY and CDR2 SMNVEV (reference sequence). The CDR3 loop reads CASRQTGTYEQYF. CDR3 nucleotide sequence: TGTGCCAGCCGTCAGACAGGAACCTACGAGCAGTACTTC.

The chain is built from TRBV4-3 and TRBJ2-3; 7 bases fit TRBD1. Trimming removed 1 base from V and 4 bases from J; junction bases left unmatched: 11. Germline assignment: CDR1 LGHNA and CDR2 YSLEER. The CDR3 length is 17 residues. This chain's CDR3 is CASSQGTRGLPADTQYF. CDR3 nucleotide sequence: TGCGCCAGCAGCCAAGGTACTAGGGGGCTCCCCGCAGATACGCAGTATTTT.

The chain's CDR3 is CASSQERVSTGELFF. The CDR3, as DNA: TGCGCCAGCAGCCAAGAGCGGGTCAGCACCGGGGAGCTGTTTTTT. The chain links TRBV5-1 to TRBJ2-2; weak D call: TRBD2 (6 bases). V lost 4 bases, J lost 4 bases, and 14 bases lay in between. The length of the CDR3 is 15 residues. Germline values: CDR1 SGHRS, CDR2 YFSETQ.

The chain links TRBV25-1 to TRBJ2-1; TRBD2 might be the D (6 bases). The ends were cut back, 3 bases at V and 2 bases at J, with 8 bases in the middle. The CDR3 is 14 amino acids. Germline V gives CDR1 MGHDK, CDR2 SYGVNS. Written as DNA, the CDR3 is TGTGCCAGCAGTGAGGGACTTACCTACAATGAGCAGTTCTTC. Amino acid sequence: CASSEGLTYNEQFF.